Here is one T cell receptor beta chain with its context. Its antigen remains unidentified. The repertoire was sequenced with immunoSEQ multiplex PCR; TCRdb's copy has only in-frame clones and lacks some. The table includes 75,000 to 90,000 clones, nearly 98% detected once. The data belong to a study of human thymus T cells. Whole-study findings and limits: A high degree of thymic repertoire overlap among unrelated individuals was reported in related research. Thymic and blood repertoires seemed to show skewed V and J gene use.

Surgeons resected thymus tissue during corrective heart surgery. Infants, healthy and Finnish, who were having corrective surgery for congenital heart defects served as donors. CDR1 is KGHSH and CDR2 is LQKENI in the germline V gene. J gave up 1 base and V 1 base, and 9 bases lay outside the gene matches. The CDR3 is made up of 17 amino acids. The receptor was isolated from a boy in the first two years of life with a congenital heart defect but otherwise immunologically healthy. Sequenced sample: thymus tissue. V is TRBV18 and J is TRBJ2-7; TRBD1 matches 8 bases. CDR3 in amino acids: CASSPRPPDRASYEQYF. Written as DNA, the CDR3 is TGTGCCAGCTCACCACGTCCCCCGGACAGGGCTTCCTACGAGCAGTACTTC.